The 3 T cell receptor beta chains below come from one sample, sequenced in a study of cytomegalovirus exposure and HLA in healthy donors. Primers for the PCR totalled 60 Vbeta and 13 Jbeta. Assay used: immunoSEQ multiplex PCR; TCRdb lists only in-frame clones, some missing. The table records 150,000 to 200,000 clones, around 80% of them present only once. Input material: PBMCs. These receptors were obtained from a young woman in good health and CMV-seropositive.

On this clone itself: Different DNA sequences within this sample yield the same CDR3. The rearrangement links TRBV5-1 to TRBJ2-5; D remains unclear. The CDR3 is 12 residues long. V lost 1 base, J lost 1 base, and 2 bases lay in between. CDR1 is SGHRS, CDR2 YFSETQ, per germline. This chain's CDR3 is CASSLLQETQYF. The CDR3 DNA is TGCGCCAGCAGCTTGCTCCAAGAGACCCAGTACTTC.

This clone has only one observation. V usage is TRBV30 and J usage is TRBJ2-7; 8 positions agree with TRBD1. The trim removed 4 bases at V and 3 bases at J, leaving 11 bases unmatched. Germline CDR1 and CDR2: GTSNPN and SVGIG (reference sequence). CDR3 size: 15 residues. As DNA, the CDR3 is TGTGCCTGGAACCCCCAGGGGGCCCCTATCTACGAGCAGTACTTC. Protein product: CAWNPQGAPIYEQYF. Full variable domain (rest looked up from reference TRBV30 and TRBJ2-7): SQTIHQWPATLVQPVGSPLSLECTVEGTSNPNLYWYRQAAGRGLQLLFYSVGIGQISSEVPQNLSASRPQDRQFILSSKKLLLSDSGFYLCAWNPQGAPIYEQYFGPGTRLTVT.

This clone was seen once. This chain uses TRBV7-9 with TRBJ1-2, with 9 bases identical to TRBD1. Trimming cost V 5 bases and J 1 base; bases outside gene matches: 11. This CDR3 spans 17 amino acids. From germline, CDR1 is SEHNR and CDR2 FQNEAQ (reference sequence). For the CDR3, the DNA is TGTGCCAGCAGCCGGATGACGGGACAGGGCCTTAACTATGGCTACACCTTC. Translating gives CASSRMTGQGLNYGYTF.